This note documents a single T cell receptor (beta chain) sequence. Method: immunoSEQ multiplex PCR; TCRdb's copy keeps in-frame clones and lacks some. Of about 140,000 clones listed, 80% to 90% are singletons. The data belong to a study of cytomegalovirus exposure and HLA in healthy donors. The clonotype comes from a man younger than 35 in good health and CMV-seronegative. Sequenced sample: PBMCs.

The DNA of the CDR3 is TGTGCCAGCAGCTTAGAGAGGTTCGAGCAGTTCTTC. Encoded protein: CASSLERFEQFF. The chain recombines TRBV11-2 with TRBJ2-1; no reliable D call. CDR1 and CDR2 from the germline V gene are SGHAT and FQNNGV. The V gene lost 0 bases and the J gene lost 10 bases, with 7 bases spanning the gap. This CDR3 region has 12 residues.